The entry below describes one T cell receptor beta chain. Its antigen is currently unknown. Trimming cost V 6 bases and J 3 bases, with 12 bases left between them. CDR1 and CDR2 (germline): SQVTM, ANQGSEA. The CDR3 totals 13 residues. This specimen comes from a study of cytomegalovirus exposure and HLA in healthy donors. Findings and limits, study-wide: In a later analysis, TCR beta V- and J-gene trimming showed a link to a missense DCLRE1C variant. Most sequenced TCRs were rare (though some public TCRs occurred in many donors). A later analysis associated under 20,000 TCR beta sequences with HLA alleles at a 0.05 false discovery rate.

In the PCR, 60 Vbeta and 13 Jbeta primers were used. Data came from immunoSEQ multiplex PCR; TCRdb stores just in-frame clones and leaves some out. The listing contains around 70,000 clones. This chain links TRBV29-1 with TRBJ2-1; no firm D call. The TCR originated in a woman between 25 and 40 years old in good health and CMV-seronegative. The sample taken for sequencing was PBMCs. The CDR3 is CSVVDSNYNEQFF. The CDR3 nucleotides read TGCAGCGTCGTAGACTCAAACTACAATGAGCAGTTCTTC.